A single sample is the source of the 5 T cell receptor beta chains below, sequenced in a study of regulatory T cells in long-lasting Graves disease. Time point in this sample: persistent/refractory GD, antithyroid drugs over 5 years with positive TRAb. Construction of the TCR library relied on RNA isolated from PBMCs. Building the TCR beta libraries relied on iRepertoire HTBI primers, and CDR3 regions underwent Arm-PCR. TCRdb reprocessed the multiplex PCR reads via MiXCR and lists one record per CDR3 protein. The table records about 300,000 distinct CDR3 sequences, around 21% of them present only once. Sequenced here: peripheral blood mononuclear cells (PBMCs), sampled when the disease was refractory, from a patient treated with antithyroid drugs. The source of these receptors is a female donor with Graves disease.

This clonotype was picked up many times. The V gene is TRBV5-1, the J gene TRBJ1-1, with D unclear. The CDR3 sequence is 13 residues long. The V gene lost 3 bases and the J gene lost 0 bases, with 6 bases spanning the gap. Germline CDR1 is SGHRS and CDR2 is YFSETQ. The CDR3 sequence: CASSSQLNTEAFF. The CDR3 nucleotides read TGCGCCAGCAGCTCCCAATTGAACACTGAAGCTTTCTTT.

The chain combines TRBV6-5 with TRBJ1-1; no reliable D call. Trimming stripped 10 bases from V and 4 bases from J, with 19 bases between. The CDR3 consists of 14 residues. Germline-derived CDR1 and CDR2 are MNHEY and SVGAGI. CDR3 protein: CATHSKTPGTEAFF. CDR3 in DNA: TGTGCCACCCATTCTAAAACCCCGGGCACTGAAGCTTTCTTT.

This clonotype was seen repeatedly, ten times or more. The CDR3 is CASSLHGGPNTEAFF. The CDR3 nucleotides read TGTGCCAGCAGCTTACATGGGGGGCCTAACACTGAAGCTTTCTTT. The rearrangement uses TRBV5-5 and TRBJ1-1, with a possible D match to TRBD1 (6 bases). Germline CDR1 and CDR2: SGHKS and YYEKEE (reference sequence). Between the trimmed V and J ends, which lost 2 bases and 2 bases, there was a span of 13 bases. This CDR3 is built from 15 residues.

This clonotype was picked up a small number of times. The chain uses TRBV20-1 and TRBJ1-5; 7 bases are a match to TRBD1. Germline CDR1 is DFQATT and CDR2 is SNEGSKA (reference sequence). Trimming removed 4 bases from V and 2 bases from J; junction bases left unmatched: 8. This CDR3 has 15 amino acids. The DNA for the CDR3 is TGCAGTGCTACTTACAGGGGCCCGGGCAATCAGCCCCAGCATTTT. It translates to CSATYRGPGNQPQHF.

The table lists this clonotype with a count of one. This chain joins TRBV7-2 and TRBJ2-3; D ambiguous. Germline values: CDR1 SGHTA, CDR2 FQGNSA. This CDR3 has 12 amino acids. V lost 1 base and J 6 bases, leaving 5 bases between the germline ends. In nucleotides, the CDR3 is TGTGCCAGCAGCTTAGGGATGGATACGCAGTATTTT. This gives the protein CASSLGMDTQYF.